One and the same sample provided the 16 T cell receptor beta chains below, sequenced in a study of long-term antiretroviral therapy in people with HIV (dated by TCRdb to about 2022). The immunoSEQ hsTCRB v3.0 assay was used at survey level resolution to sequence the TRB variable region. TCRdb retrieved this table from immuneACCESS and kept in-frame rearrangements only. Not all clones are present; in checked studies, unresolved V genes account for under half, and no reason is known for the remainder. This sample holds 17,000 or so clones; more than 60% were observed only once. The ten largest clones add up to about 15% of the sample. The sequences come from unsorted PBMCs, collected roughly 2.2 years before starting antiretroviral therapy. The receptor set was obtained from a man between 25 and 39 years old with HIV.

This sequence joins TRBV29-1 and TRBJ2-1; 8 nucleotides line up with TRBD2. The CDR3 totals 13 residues. Germline loops: CDR1 SQVTM, CDR2 ANQGSEA. Germline trimming cut 4 bases from V and 5 bases from J; bases unmatched to any gene: 4. This CDR3 is CSVGLAGHNEQFF. The CDR3 DNA sequence: TGCAGCGTTGGATTAGCGGGACACAATGAGCAGTTCTTC.

The chain combines TRBV6-6 with TRBJ1-4; 8 bases are a match to TRBD1. Losses at the gene ends were 4 bases for V and 8 bases for J; bases not matched to a gene: 6. Germline V gives CDR1 MNHNY, CDR2 SVGAGI (reference sequence). This CDR3 is built from 14 residues. Here the CDR3 reads CASSSTGESEKLFF. CDR3 coding DNA: TGTGCCAGCAGTTCGACAGGGGAGTCCGAAAAACTGTTTTTT.

This clone was seen only a few times. The gene calls are TRBV4-2 and TRBJ2-7; weak D call: TRBD2 (5 bases). Looked up from germline, CDR1 is LGHNA and CDR2 is YNFKEQ. The CDR3 contains 14 residues. The V and J ends lost 1 base and 9 bases respectively, with 16 bases between them. The CDR3 here is CASSQGFPGWLQYF. The CDR3 DNA reads as TGTGCCAGCAGCCAAGGGTTTCCGGGGTGGTTGCAGTACTTC.

The chain employs TRBV6-5 and TRBJ2-7; possible D gene TRBD2, 6 bases. The germline V gene has CDR1 MNHEY and CDR2 SVGAGI. There are 13 residues in the CDR3. Trimming cost V 2 bases and J 5 bases, with 10 bases left between them. The CDR3 nucleotides read TGTGCCAGCAGTTACGGAGGGTCCCACGAGCAGTACTTC. This gives the protein CASSYGGSHEQYF.

This clone was seen a single time. The chain combines TRBV10-3 with TRBJ2-1; 12 positions match TRBD2. CDR1 ENHRY and CDR2 SYGVKD come from the germline V gene. V trimming: 7 bases; J trimming: 5 bases; junction bases outside the gene matches: 12. The CDR3 sequence is 17 residues long. In nucleotides, the CDR3 is TGTGCCATCACCCCCGCGACTAGCGGGGGAAGGAACAATGAGCAGTTCTTC. Amino acids: CAITPATSGGRNNEQFF.

This clone was recorded only once. This rearrangement joins TRBV6-5 to TRBJ1-2; D might be TRBD1 (6 bases). Germline loops: CDR1 MNHEY, CDR2 SVGAGI. Trimming stripped 5 bases from V and 6 bases from J, with 19 bases between. This CDR3 has 15 amino acids. In DNA, the CDR3 is TGTGCCAGCAGTCTTTCGGACAGAATAAGTAATGGCTACACCTTC. It codes for CASSLSDRISNGYTF.

This clone came up a few times. The chain uses TRBV7-3 and TRBJ1-1; tentative D call: TRBD1 (6 bases). The CDR3 totals 13 residues. The germline CDR1 and CDR2 sequences are SGHTA and FQGTGA. Trimming shortened V by 5 bases and J by 8 bases, and 15 bases separated the two germline ends. The CDR3 sequence is CASSPHGQTEAFF. The CDR3 region has the DNA TGTGCCAGCAGCCCACATGGACAGACCGAAGCTTTCTTT.

This chain connects TRBV11-2 to TRBJ1-6, with 7 bases identical to TRBD1. V lost 0 bases and J lost 0; bases outside the gene matches: 5. The germline gives CDR1 SGHAT, CDR2 FQNNGV. This CDR3 has 18 residues. DNA of the CDR3: TGTGCCAGCAGCTTAGATAAGGGACAGCCCTCCTATAATTCACCCCTCCACTTT. It specifies CASSLDKGQPSYNSPLHF.

The rearrangement joins TRBV6-5 to TRBJ1-2, with 12 bases aligning to TRBD1. Germline V gene lookup returns CDR1 MNHEY and CDR2 SVGAGI. V lost 2 bases, J lost 8 bases, and 0 bases stayed unmatched. There are 13 residues in the CDR3. Here the CDR3 reads CASSYGTGGGYTF. In nucleotides, the CDR3 is TGTGCCAGCAGTTACGGGACAGGGGGCGGCTACACCTTC.

In its sample, this clone was seen a few times. The chain uses TRBV18 and TRBJ1-5; TRBD1 might be the D (6 bases). From germline, CDR1 is KGHSH and CDR2 LQKENI. V lost 1 base, J lost 5 bases, and 15 bases lay in between. The CDR3 consists of 16 residues. CDR3 nucleotide sequence: TGTGCCAGCTCACCACGGAACAGGGCCGATTATCAGCCCCAGCATTTT. This sequence encodes CASSPRNRADYQPQHF.

The V and J genes are TRBV11-1 and TRBJ1-1, with TRBD1 identical over 9 bases. The germline CDR1 and CDR2 sequences are SGHAT and FQDESV (reference sequence). This CDR3 comprises 15 residues. The ends lost 7 bases at V and 11 bases at J; junction bases unmatched: 17. The CDR3 nucleotides read TGTGCCAGCACTTCCGTGTCGACCGGGACAGGGCGGGCTTTCTTT. This sequence encodes CASTSVSTGTGRAFF. The full variable domain, its missing parts supplied by reference TRBV11-1 and TRBJ1-1, is EAEVAQSPRYKITEKSQAVAFWCDPISGHATLYWYRQILGQGPELLVQFQDESVVDDSQLPKDRFSAERLKGVDSTLKIQPAELGDSAMYLCASTSVSTGTGRAFFGQGTRLTVV.

The V and J genes are TRBV13 and TRBJ2-1, with D maybe TRBD1 (6 bases). The germline V gene has CDR1 PRHDT and CDR2 FYEKMQ (reference sequence). CDR3 length: 13 amino acids. Trimming took off 0 bases at V and 10 bases at J, with 10 bases between the two ends. Here the CDR3 reads CASSLGTGTEQFF. DNA for the CDR3: TGTGCCAGCAGCTTAGGGACAGGAACCGAGCAGTTCTTC.

V gene TRBV5-1 combines with J gene TRBJ2-3, with 9 bases matching TRBD2. Per germline, CDR1 SGHRS and CDR2 YFSETQ. V was clipped by 0 bases and J by 3 bases; unmatched bases: 2. The CDR3 spans 15 residues. This CDR3 is CASSLDLAGTDTQYF. CDR3 nucleotides: TGCGCCAGCAGCTTGGACCTAGCGGGGACAGATACGCAGTATTTT.

The J gene is TRBJ2-1, the V gene TRBV5-1; D call uncertain. V lost 1 base, J lost 1 base, and 9 bases lay in between. The CDR3 spans 15 residues. Per the germline V gene, CDR1 is SGHRS and CDR2 is YFSETQ. DNA for the CDR3: TGCGCCAGCAGCTTGAACGGTGGGTCCTACAATGAGCAGTTCTTC. Translation gives CASSLNGGSYNEQFF.

The chain has TRBV9 and TRBJ2-5; the match to TRBD2 covers 11 bases. The trim removed 0 bases at V and 7 bases at J, leaving 8 bases unmatched. Germline CDR1 and CDR2: SGDLS and YYNGEE. The CDR3 has 16 amino acids. The CDR3 sequence is CASSVGPSGGTGTQYF. Here the CDR3 DNA reads TGTGCCAGCAGCGTAGGTCCTAGCGGGGGGACCGGGACCCAGTACTTC.

The chain combines TRBV6-5 with TRBJ2-7; tentative D call: TRBD1 (5 bases). Germline V gene data show CDR1 as MNHEY and CDR2 as SVGAGI. The V and J ends lost 10 bases and 5 bases respectively, with 21 bases between them. The CDR3 spans 14 residues. The CDR3 region is CAISHEAAGNEQYF. CDR3 DNA: TGTGCCATCTCCCACGAGGCCGCAGGGAACGAGCAGTACTTC.